Sequencing of this T cell receptor (beta chain) was carried out in a study of T cell responses to AZD1222 COVID-19 vaccine. Background on the study: Both about-4-week and about-12-week second-dose recipients were combined.

The J segment lost 8 bases and the V segment lost 8 bases, leaving 5 bases of the junction unmatched. CDR3 length: 11 amino acids. Notes on the study in general: Clonal diversity was possibly underestimated, and white British individuals and females predominated among donors. Nearly half of unique spike-specific TCRs reportedly avoided B.1.351 and B.1.1.7 mutated regions. Mapped onto spike, vaccine-associated CD4 TCRs spanned it and were dominant at 160-218 and 743-854.

Profiled with immunoSEQ multiplex PCR; TCRdb holds only in-frame clones, not every one. There are roughly 100,000 clones in the sample; around 87% occur only once, and around 5% lies in the top ten. A note on this clone: The antigen is undetermined.

Source: peripheral blood, taken on day 0 of AZD1222 vaccination. This clonotype originated in an adult in good health. The chain employs TRBV23-1 and TRBJ1-2; 7 bases map to TRBD1. TRBV23-1 is flagged as an ORF with uncertain function. CDR3 in amino acids: CASRQGCGYTF. The DNA of the CDR3 is TGCGCCAGCCGACAGGGTTGCGGCTACACCTTC.